The rows below give T cell receptor beta chains drawn from one sample of a study of T cell responses to AZD1222 COVID-19 vaccine. Clones were sequenced by immunoSEQ multiplex PCR, and TCRdb holds only the in-frame ones, with some missing. The sample records 85,000 to 90,000 clones, more than 75% being singletons. The sequenced sample was peripheral blood, obtained on day 0 of AZD1222 vaccination. The receptors come from an adult in good health. The CDR3 runs from the conserved cysteine through the conserved F or W. D genes are given only for firm matches. The size entry is marked missing in some rows and otherwise reads once, few, many or a size class.

clone size | D gene | J gene | V gene | CDR3 protein
- | - | TRBJ2-7 | TRBV21-1 | CASSKELDEQYF
- | - | TRBJ1-5 | TRBV5-4 | CASRGGRKAQPQHF
once | - | TRBJ2-7 | TRBV28 | CASSFSGGSYEQYF
- | - | TRBJ1-1 | TRBV27 | CASSLSRGDTEAFF
- | - | TRBJ2-7 | TRBV5-1 | CASSSVLDTNEQYF
few | - | TRBJ2-5 | TRBV9 | CASSAYQETQYF
- | - | TRBJ2-2 | TRBV5-4 | CASSLVTANTGELFF
- | - | TRBJ2-7 | TRBV5-8 | CASSPGSGAGEYEQYF
- | - | TRBJ2-7 | TRBV7-8 | CASTRGGGEYEQYF
- | - | TRBJ1-4 | TRBV7-8 | CASSLAFPRTNEKLFF
- | TRBD2 | TRBJ2-5 | TRBV9 | CASSVGTSGAYYQETQYF
- | - | TRBJ1-3 | TRBV18 | CASSQYGGTGNTIYF
- | TRBD1 | TRBJ1-5 | TRBV6-5 | CASRLDRDSNQPQHF
few | - | TRBJ1-2 | TRBV6-1 | CASSDRTGNYGYTF
- | - | TRBJ1-2 | TRBV19 | CASSSPDRSHTF
- | TRBD1 | TRBJ2-2 | TRBV11-1 | CASSLGTGDLFF
once | TRBD1 | TRBJ2-2 | TRBV7-3 | CASSLRPDRITGELFF
- | - | TRBJ1-5 | TRBV5-5 | CASSPERPDSNQPQHF
few | TRBD2 | TRBJ2-7 | TRBV5-4 | CASSLGGTSPIYEQYF
- | TRBD1 | TRBJ1-2 | TRBV3-1/TRBV3-2 | CASSPLNRQGDNGYTF
- | - | TRBJ1-1 | TRBV13 | CASSLGGMNTEAFF
- | TRBD1 | TRBJ1-2 | TRBV5-1 | CASSSSADRSNYGYTF
- | TRBD2 | TRBJ2-7 | TRBV18 | CASSPSTSGTSEQYF
- | - | TRBJ2-5 | TRBV15 | CATSTTDRRQETQYF
- | - | TRBJ1-1 | TRBV2 | CASSEALRGVNTEAFF
large | - | TRBJ1-3 | TRBV19 | CASSTDSSGNTIYF
few | - | TRBJ2-3 | TRBV6-2/TRBV6-3 | CASSPFQGTSTDTQYF
- | - | TRBJ2-1 | TRBV6-4 | CASSRNGNNEQFF
few | - | TRBJ2-2 | TRBV6-1 | CASSEVVGLNTGELFF
- | TRBD1 | TRBJ1-1 | TRBV5-6 | CASSSRTGVIWTEAFF
- | - | TRBJ1-6 | TRBV10-3 | CAISESFSSSYNSPLHF
- | - | TRBJ1-4 | TRBV15 | CATGGGQGEKLFF
- | - | TRBJ1-6 | TRBV18 | CASSRDTDNSPLHF
once | TRBD1 | TRBJ2-7 | TRBV12-3/TRBV12-4 | CASRATGMGEQYF
few | - | TRBJ1-5 | TRBV6-5 | CASRNREYSNQPQHF
once | - | TRBJ2-7 | TRBV20-1 | CSASDSRAPSYEQYF
- | - | TRBJ2-2 | TRBV30 | CAWSPFGGTGELFF
- | - | TRBJ1-1 | TRBV5-6 | CASSVDVNTEAFF
- | - | TRBJ1-2 | TRBV5-1 | CASSLDSNYGYTF
- | - | TRBJ2-2 | TRBV2 | CASSSPGGANTGELFF
- | - | TRBJ2-5 | TRBV25-1 | CASSVTGSKTQYF
once | TRBD1 | TRBJ1-2 | TRBV19 | CASRGQNYGYTF
- | TRBD1 | TRBJ2-7 | TRBV5-1 | CASSALGQGDYEQYF
- | - | TRBJ2-7 | TRBV7-6 | CASSPSLGIDEQYF
- | TRBD1 | TRBJ1-6 | TRBV25-1 | CASSDRGHSPLHF
- | TRBD1 | TRBJ2-1 | TRBV4-1 | CASSPPPPGQGYNEQFF
- | - | TRBJ2-7 | TRBV7-9 | CASRFGSPLDEQYF
- | TRBD1 | TRBJ1-1 | TRBV7-9 | CASSPPTGYGDTEAFF
- | - | TRBJ1-5 | TRBV4-1 | CASSQVLVNQPQHF
- | - | TRBJ1-2 | TRBV7-3 | CASSLAGVGYTF
- | - | TRBJ2-2 | TRBV5-1 | CASSSNGQLNTGELFF